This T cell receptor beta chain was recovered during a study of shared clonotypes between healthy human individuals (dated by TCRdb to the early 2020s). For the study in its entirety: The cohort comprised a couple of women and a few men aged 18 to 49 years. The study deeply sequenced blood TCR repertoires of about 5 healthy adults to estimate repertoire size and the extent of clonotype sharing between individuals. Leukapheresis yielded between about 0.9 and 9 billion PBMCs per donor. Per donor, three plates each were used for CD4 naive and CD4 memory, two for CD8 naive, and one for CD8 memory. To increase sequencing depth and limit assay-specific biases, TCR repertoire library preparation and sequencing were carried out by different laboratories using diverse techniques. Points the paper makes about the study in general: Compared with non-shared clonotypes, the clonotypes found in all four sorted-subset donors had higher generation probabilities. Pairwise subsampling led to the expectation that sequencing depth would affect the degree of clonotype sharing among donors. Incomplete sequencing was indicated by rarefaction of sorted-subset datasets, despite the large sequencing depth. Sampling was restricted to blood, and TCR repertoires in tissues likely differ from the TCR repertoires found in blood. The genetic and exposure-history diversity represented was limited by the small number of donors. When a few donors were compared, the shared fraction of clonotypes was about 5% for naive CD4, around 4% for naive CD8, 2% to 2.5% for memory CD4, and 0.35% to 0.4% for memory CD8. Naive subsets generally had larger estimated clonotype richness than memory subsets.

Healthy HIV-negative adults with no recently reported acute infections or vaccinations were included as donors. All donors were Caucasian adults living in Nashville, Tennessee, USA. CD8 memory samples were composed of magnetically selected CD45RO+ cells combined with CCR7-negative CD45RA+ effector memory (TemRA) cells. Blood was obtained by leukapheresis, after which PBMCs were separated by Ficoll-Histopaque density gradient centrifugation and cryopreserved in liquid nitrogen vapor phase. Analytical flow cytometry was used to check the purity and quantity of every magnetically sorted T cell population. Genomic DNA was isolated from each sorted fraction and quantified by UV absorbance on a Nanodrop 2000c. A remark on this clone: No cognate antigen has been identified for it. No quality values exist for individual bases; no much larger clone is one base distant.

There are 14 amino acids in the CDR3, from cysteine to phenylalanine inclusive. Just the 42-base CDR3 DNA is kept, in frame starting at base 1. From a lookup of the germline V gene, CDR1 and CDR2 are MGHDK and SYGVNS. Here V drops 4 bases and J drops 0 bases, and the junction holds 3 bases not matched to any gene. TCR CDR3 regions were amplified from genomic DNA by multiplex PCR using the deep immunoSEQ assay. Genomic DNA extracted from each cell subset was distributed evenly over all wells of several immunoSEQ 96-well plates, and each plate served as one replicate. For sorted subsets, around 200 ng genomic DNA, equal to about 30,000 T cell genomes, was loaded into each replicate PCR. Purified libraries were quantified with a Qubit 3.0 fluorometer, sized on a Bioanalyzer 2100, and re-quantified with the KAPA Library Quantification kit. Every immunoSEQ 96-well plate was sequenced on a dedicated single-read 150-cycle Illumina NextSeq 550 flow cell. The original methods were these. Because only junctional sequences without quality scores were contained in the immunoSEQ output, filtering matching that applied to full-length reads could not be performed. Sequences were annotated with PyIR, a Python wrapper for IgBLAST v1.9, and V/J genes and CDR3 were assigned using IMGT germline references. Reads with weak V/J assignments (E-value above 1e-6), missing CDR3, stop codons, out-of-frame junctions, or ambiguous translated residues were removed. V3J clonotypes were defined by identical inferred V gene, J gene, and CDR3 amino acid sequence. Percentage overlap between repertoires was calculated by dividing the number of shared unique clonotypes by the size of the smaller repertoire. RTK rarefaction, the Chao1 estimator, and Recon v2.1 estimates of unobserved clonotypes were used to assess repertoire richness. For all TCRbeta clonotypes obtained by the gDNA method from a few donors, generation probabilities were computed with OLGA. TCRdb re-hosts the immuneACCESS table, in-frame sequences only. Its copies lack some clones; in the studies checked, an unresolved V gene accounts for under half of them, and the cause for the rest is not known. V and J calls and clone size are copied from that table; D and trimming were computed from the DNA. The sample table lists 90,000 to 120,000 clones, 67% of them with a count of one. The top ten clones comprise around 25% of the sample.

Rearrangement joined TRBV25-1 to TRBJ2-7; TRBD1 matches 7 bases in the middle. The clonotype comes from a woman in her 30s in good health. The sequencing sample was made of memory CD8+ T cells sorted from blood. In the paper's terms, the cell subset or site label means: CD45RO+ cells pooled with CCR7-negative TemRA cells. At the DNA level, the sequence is TGTGCCAGCAGTGGGACAGGTGCCTCCTACGAGCAGTACTTC. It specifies CASSGTGASYEQYF.